These 14 T cell receptor beta chains were sequenced from one sample in a study of T cell responses to AZD1222 COVID-19 vaccine. The method was immunoSEQ multiplex PCR; TCRdb's version includes in-frame clones alone and lacks a portion of them. The table includes 90,000 to 140,000 clones, approximately 88% detected once. Sequenced here: peripheral blood, sampled on day 0 of AZD1222 vaccination. Source of these receptors: an adult in good health.

The chain carries TRBV5-1 and TRBJ2-2; 7 bases map to TRBD1. Germline-derived CDR1 and CDR2 are SGHRS and YFSETQ. The CDR3 sequence is 16 residues long. J lost 3 bases, V lost 4 bases, and 9 bases had no gene match. The CDR3 nucleotides read TGCGCCAGCAGCAGAGGGGGCGCTGGGGACACCGGGGAGCTGTTTTTT. Translating gives CASSRGGAGDTGELFF.

V usage is TRBV5-1 and J usage is TRBJ1-2; D might be TRBD1 (6 bases). The germline V and J ends were trimmed by 4 bases and 2 bases, with 18 bases remaining between them. The CDR3 sequence is 16 residues long. Germline V lookup: CDR1 SGHRS, CDR2 YFSETQ. The CDR3 DNA follows: TGCGCCAGCAGCCCCCTGGGGGCAGAAGGGAACTATGGCTACACCTTC. Translation: CASSPLGAEGNYGYTF.

The genes are TRBV3-1 (or the pseudogene TRBV3-2) and TRBJ2-7; D ambiguous. Trimming took 4 bases from V and 3 from J, leaving 7 bases between them. The CDR3 totals 12 residues. Germline CDR1 LGHDT, CDR2 YNNKEL (reference sequence). Written as DNA, the CDR3 is TGTGCCAGCAGCCGTGAGATCTACGAGCAGTACTTC. It yields the protein CASSREIYEQYF.

This chain links TRBV4-3 with TRBJ1-3; D ambiguous. In germline, CDR1 is LGHNA, CDR2 YSLEER. The CDR3 loop spans 15 amino acids. V was cut by 0 bases and J by 4 bases, with 10 bases left in between. CDR3 region: CASSQDRFGGNTIYF. CDR3 DNA: TGCGCCAGCAGCCAAGACAGGTTCGGGGGAAACACCATATATTTT.

The gene calls are TRBV3-1 (or the pseudogene TRBV3-2) and TRBJ2-6, with TRBD1 matching over 7 bases. V trimming: 0 bases; J trimming: 0 bases; junction bases outside the gene matches: 8. This CDR3 spans 19 amino acids. CDR1 and CDR2 from the germline V gene are LGHDT and YNNKEL (reference sequence). CDR3 nucleotides: TGTGCCAGCAGCCAAGATCCTGACAGGGCGAGCTCTGGGGCCAACGTCCTGACTTTC. Protein: CASSQDPDRASSGANVLTF.

The gene calls are TRBV30 and TRBJ2-2; no firm D call. This CDR3 is built from 10 residues. Trimming stripped 4 bases from V and 6 bases from J, with 3 bases between. Per the germline V gene, CDR1 is GTSNPN and CDR2 is SVGIG (reference sequence). CDR3 amino acids: CAWTPGELFF. CDR3 DNA sequence: TGTGCCTGGACCCCCGGGGAGCTGTTTTTT.

This chain links TRBV6-5 with TRBJ2-3; D call uncertain. Germline V gene data show CDR1 as MNHEY and CDR2 as SVGAGI. The CDR3 runs to 15 residues. The V end was cut by 5 bases, the J end by 1 base, with 13 bases between. DNA of the CDR3: TGTGCCAGCAGTCAAACATCGGTGGGCACAGATACGCAGTATTTT. Its translation: CASSQTSVGTDTQYF.

The V and J genes are TRBV19 and TRBJ2-6; 10 bases are a match to TRBD1. With 4 bases clipped from V and 2 bases from J, the junction kept 5 bases outside the gene matches. CDR3 length: 17 amino acids. Germline CDR1 reads LNHDA; CDR2 reads SQIVND (reference sequence). Written as DNA, the CDR3 is TGTGCCAGTAGTAAGGACAGGGGGGACGCTGGGGCCAACGTCCTGACTTTC. The encoded protein is CASSKDRGDAGANVLTF. Based on the CDR3 plus reference TRBV19 and TRBJ2-6, the full variable domain is DGGITQSPKYLFRKEGQNVTLSCEQNLNHDAMYWYRQDPGQGLRLIYYSQIVNDFQKGDIAEGYSVSREKKESFPLTVTSAQKNPTAFYLCASSKDRGDAGANVLTFGAGSRLTVL.

The chain employs TRBV2 and TRBJ2-5, with 8 positions matching TRBD2. V shed 6 bases, J shed 2 bases, and the junction held 11 bases outside the gene matches. The CDR3 runs 16 residues. Germline V CDR1 and CDR2: SNHLY, FYNNEI. The CDR3 DNA follows: TGTGCCAGCAGCGCCGGAGTAGCGGGATTACAAGAGACCCAGTACTTC. Residues: CASSAGVAGLQETQYF.

The chain employs TRBV3-1 (or the pseudogene TRBV3-2) and TRBJ2-1, with 15 bases identical to TRBD2. The CDR3 is made up of 19 amino acids. Per the germline V gene, CDR1 is LGHDT and CDR2 is YNNKEL (reference sequence). J lost 8 bases, V lost 1 base, and 12 bases had no gene match. CDR3 region: CASSQAGTSGGPESDEQFF. The CDR3 DNA reads TGTGCCAGCAGCCAAGCCGGGACTAGCGGGGGGCCGGAATCGGATGAGCAGTTCTTC.

This rearrangement joins TRBV7-8 to TRBJ2-1; either TRBD1 or TRBD2 may supply D (5 bases each). Germline V CDR1 and CDR2: SGHVS, FQNEAQ. Trimming removed 5 bases at V and 8 bases at J, with 16 bases between. This CDR3 region has 14 residues. CDR3 amino acids: CASSLTGAKDEQFF. CDR3 coding DNA: TGTGCCAGCAGCCTTACCGGGGCCAAGGATGAGCAGTTCTTC.

The gene calls are TRBV12-3 or TRBV12-4 and TRBJ1-3; a possible D gene is TRBD1 (5 bases). This CDR3 spans 13 amino acids. Trimming removed 7 bases from V and 5 bases from J, with 12 bases in between. The CDR3 loop reads CASTGGDRNTIYF. The CDR3 nucleotides are TGTGCCAGCACTGGGGGGGATCGAAACACCATATATTTT.

Turning to this clone: Other DNA sequences from this sample encode an identical CDR3 as well. The rearrangement joins TRBV6-5 to TRBJ2-7; 10 bases map to TRBD1. The CDR3 contains 13 residues. From germline, CDR1 is MNHEY and CDR2 SVGAGI. Germline trimming cut 6 bases from V and 2 bases from J; bases unmatched to any gene: 1. In DNA form, the CDR3 reads TGTGCCAGCAGAGGACAGGGGGCCTACGAGCAGTACTTC. It specifies CASRGQGAYEQYF.

The J gene is TRBJ1-6, the V gene TRBV2; D remains unclear. Trimming removed 5 bases at V and 7 bases at J, with 9 bases between. The CDR3 has 13 residues. In germline, CDR1 is SNHLY, CDR2 FYNNEI. The CDR3 spells CASSPNTNSPLHF. The CDR3 bases are TGTGCCAGCAGTCCCAACACGAATTCACCCCTCCACTTT. Based on the CDR3 plus reference TRBV2 and TRBJ1-6, the full variable domain is EPEVTQTPSHQVTQMGQEVILRCVPISNHLYFYWYRQILGQKVEFLVSFYNNEISEKSEIFDDQFSVERPDGSNFTLKIRSTKLEDSAMYFCASSPNTNSPLHFGNGTRLTVT.